This T cell receptor (beta chain) stems from a study of blood T cell repertoires in COVID-19. Study details: T cells, B-cell-depleted T cells, or PBMCs supplied cDNA or gDNA.

Source study methods: Reference gene primer amplification yielded estimated nucleated cell counts. Assay: immunoSEQ multiplex PCR; the TCRdb copy retains only in-frame clones and omits some. V, J and clone size reflect that table, while D and trimming were determined from the DNA. Seen here are 350,000 to 400,000 clones, 90% observed once, and the top ten hold 6% to 7.5%. The V end lost 3 bases, the J end lost 3 bases, and 9 bases lay between the germline ends. The CDR3 covers 13 residues. CDR1 and CDR2 (germline): SGDLS, YYNGEE. The rearrangement uses TRBV9 and TRBJ2-5; perhaps TRBD1 as D (6 bases). This TCR came from a young man with active or convalescent COVID-19. Material for sequencing was peripheral blood. CDR3: CASSDGQKETQYF. The CDR3 region has the DNA TGTGCCAGCAGCGACGGACAGAAAGAGACCCAGTACTTC.